One T cell receptor beta chain is described in this entry. TCRbeta library preparation incorporated unique molecular identifiers. TCRdb ran MiXCR on the PCR reads and lists one entry per CDR3 protein. The sample has roughly 500,000 distinct CDR3 sequences; approximately 30% are singletons. These data belong to a study of T-cell reconstitution after alpha-beta-depleted transplantation in children. The sequence came from a human donor who donated a stem cell graft to a child with aplastic anemia. The specimen was PBMCs from the stem cell graft donor, collected from the stem cell graft.

The CDR3 DNA follows: TGTGCCAGCTCACCTCCTGCGACGAATTCTCGGCAGTACTTC. It is translated as CASSPPATNSRQYF. The genes are TRBV18 and TRBJ2-7; the D is unclear. CDR1 and CDR2 from the germline V gene are KGHSH and LQKENI. V dropped 3 bases and J dropped 9 bases, with 18 bases sitting between them. CDR3 length equals 14 residues.